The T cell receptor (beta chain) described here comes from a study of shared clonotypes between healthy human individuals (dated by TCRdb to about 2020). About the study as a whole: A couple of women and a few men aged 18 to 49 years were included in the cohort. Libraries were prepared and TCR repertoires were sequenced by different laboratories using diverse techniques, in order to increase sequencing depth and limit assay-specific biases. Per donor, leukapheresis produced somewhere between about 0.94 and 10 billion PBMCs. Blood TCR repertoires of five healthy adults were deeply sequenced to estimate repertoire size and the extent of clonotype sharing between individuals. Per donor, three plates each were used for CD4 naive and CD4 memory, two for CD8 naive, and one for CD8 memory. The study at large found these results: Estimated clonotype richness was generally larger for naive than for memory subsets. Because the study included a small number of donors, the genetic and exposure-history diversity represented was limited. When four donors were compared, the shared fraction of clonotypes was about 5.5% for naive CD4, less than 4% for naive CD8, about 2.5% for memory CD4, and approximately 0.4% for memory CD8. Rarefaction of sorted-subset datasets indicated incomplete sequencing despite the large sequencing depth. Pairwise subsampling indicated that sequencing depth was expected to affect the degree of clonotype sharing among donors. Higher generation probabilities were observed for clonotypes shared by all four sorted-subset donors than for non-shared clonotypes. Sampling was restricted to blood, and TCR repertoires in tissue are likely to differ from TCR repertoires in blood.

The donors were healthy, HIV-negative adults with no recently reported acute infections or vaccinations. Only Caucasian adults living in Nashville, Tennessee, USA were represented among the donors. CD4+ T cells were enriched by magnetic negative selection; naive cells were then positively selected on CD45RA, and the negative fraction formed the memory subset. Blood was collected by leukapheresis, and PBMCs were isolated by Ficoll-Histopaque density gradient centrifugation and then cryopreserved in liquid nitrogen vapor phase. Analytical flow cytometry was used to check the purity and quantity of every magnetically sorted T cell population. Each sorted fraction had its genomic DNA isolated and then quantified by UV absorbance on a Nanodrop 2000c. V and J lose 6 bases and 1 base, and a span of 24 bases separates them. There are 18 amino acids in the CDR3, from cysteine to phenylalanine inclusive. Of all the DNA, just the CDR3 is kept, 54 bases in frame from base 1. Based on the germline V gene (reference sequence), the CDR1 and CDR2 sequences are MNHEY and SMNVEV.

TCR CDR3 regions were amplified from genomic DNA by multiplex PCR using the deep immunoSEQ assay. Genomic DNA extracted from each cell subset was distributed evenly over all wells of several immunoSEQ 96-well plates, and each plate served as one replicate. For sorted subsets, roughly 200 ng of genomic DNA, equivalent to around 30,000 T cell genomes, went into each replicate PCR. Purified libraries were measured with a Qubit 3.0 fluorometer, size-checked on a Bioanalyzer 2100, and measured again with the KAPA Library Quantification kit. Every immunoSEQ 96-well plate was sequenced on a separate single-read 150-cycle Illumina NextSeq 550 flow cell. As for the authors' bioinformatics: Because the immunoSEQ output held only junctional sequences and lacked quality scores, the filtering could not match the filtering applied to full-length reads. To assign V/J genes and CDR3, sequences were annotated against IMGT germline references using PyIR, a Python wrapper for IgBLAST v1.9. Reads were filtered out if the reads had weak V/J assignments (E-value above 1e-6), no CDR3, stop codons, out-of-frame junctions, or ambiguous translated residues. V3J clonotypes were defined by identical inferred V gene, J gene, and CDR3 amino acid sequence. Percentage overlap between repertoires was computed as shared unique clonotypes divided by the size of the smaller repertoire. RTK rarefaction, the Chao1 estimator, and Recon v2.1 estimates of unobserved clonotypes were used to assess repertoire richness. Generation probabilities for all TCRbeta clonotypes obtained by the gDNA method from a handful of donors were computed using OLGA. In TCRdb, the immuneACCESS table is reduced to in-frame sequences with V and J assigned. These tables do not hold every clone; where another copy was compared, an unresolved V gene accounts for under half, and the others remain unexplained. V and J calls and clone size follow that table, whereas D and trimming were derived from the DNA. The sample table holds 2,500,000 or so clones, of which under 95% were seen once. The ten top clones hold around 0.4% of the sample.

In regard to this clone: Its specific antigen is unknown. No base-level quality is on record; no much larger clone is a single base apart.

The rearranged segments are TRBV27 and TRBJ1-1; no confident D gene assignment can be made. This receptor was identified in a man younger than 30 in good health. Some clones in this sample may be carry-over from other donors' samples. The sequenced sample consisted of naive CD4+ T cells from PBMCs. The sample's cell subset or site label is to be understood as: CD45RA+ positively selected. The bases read TGTGCCAGCAGCCCCTTTTTGTCTTGGGGTGTGGGGAACACTGAAGCTTTCTTT. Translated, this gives CASSPFLSWGVGNTEAFF.